The rows below give T cell receptor beta chains drawn from one sample of a study of early T cells in non-severe SARS-CoV-2 infection. TCRdb independently ran MiXCR on the 5' RACE reads; one entry per CDR3 protein. The table has about 21,000 distinct CDR3 sequences, approximately 4.8% seen once. The specimen sequenced was whole blood. The receptors shown here come from an adult who was a healthcare worker with PCR-confirmed SARS-CoV-2 infection or an uninfected control (not recorded which). CDR3s include the opening cysteine and the closing phenylalanine or tryptophan. The order of the fields is clone size, J gene, V gene, D gene, CDR3 DNA, CDR3 protein. D genes are given only for firm matches. Clone size is shown for a subset of rows, as once, few, many or a class of expanded clone.

clone_size: many
j_call: TRBJ2-2
v_call: TRBV6-5
d_call: NA
cdr3_nt: TGTGCCAGCCGGCGGCAGGTCAACACCGGGGAGCTGTTTTTT
cdr3_aa: CASRRQVNTGELFF

clone_size: many
j_call: TRBJ2-7
v_call: TRBV6-1
d_call: TRBD1
cdr3_nt: TGTGCCAGCAGTGAAGCAGGGGGCCCCTACGAGCAGTACTTC
cdr3_aa: CASSEAGGPYEQYF

clone_size: many
j_call: TRBJ2-7
v_call: TRBV7-9
d_call: TRBD2
cdr3_nt: TGTGCCAGCAGCTTAGCGCGGGGGACCTACGAGCAGTACTTC
cdr3_aa: CASSLARGTYEQYF

clone_size: NA
j_call: TRBJ2-5
v_call: TRBV28
d_call: TRBD1
cdr3_nt: TGTGCCAGCAGTTTAGAAGGACAGGGGCGGCGGGAGACCCAGTACTTC
cdr3_aa: CASSLEGQGRRETQYF

clone_size: few
j_call: TRBJ2-7
v_call: TRBV7-2
d_call: TRBD2
cdr3_nt: TGTGCCAGCAGCTCGGGACTAGCGGGGAACTACGAGCAGTACTTC
cdr3_aa: CASSSGLAGNYEQYF

clone_size: medium-sized
j_call: TRBJ1-1
v_call: TRBV12-3/TRBV12-4
d_call: NA
cdr3_nt: TGTGCCAGCAGTAACGACGCCGGGATGAACACTGAAGCTTTCTTT
cdr3_aa: CASSNDAGMNTEAFF

clone_size: few
j_call: TRBJ1-1
v_call: TRBV9
d_call: TRBD1
cdr3_nt: TGTGCCAGCACAGCGGACAGGGGTCCTCCTGAAGCTTTCTTT
cdr3_aa: CASTADRGPPEAFF

clone_size: few
j_call: TRBJ1-4
v_call: TRBV7-9
d_call: NA
cdr3_nt: TGTGCCAGCAGCTTGGAAGATGAAAAACTGTTTTTT
cdr3_aa: CASSLEDEKLFF

clone_size: many
j_call: TRBJ2-3
v_call: TRBV10-3
d_call: NA
cdr3_nt: TGTGCCATCAGAGGTCAAGGAACAGATACGCAGTATTTT
cdr3_aa: CAIRGQGTDTQYF

clone_size: many
j_call: TRBJ2-5
v_call: TRBV7-2
d_call: TRBD2
cdr3_nt: TGTGCCAGCACCCTCGGACTAGCGGGGGTCCAAGAGACCCAGTACTTC
cdr3_aa: CASTLGLAGVQETQYF

clone_size: many
j_call: TRBJ2-3
v_call: TRBV18
d_call: NA
cdr3_nt: TGTGCCAGCTCACCCACCCCGACTAGTTCAGATACGCAGTATTTT
cdr3_aa: CASSPTPTSSDTQYF

clone_size: many
j_call: TRBJ2-3
v_call: TRBV7-9
d_call: NA
cdr3_nt: TGTGCCAGCAGCTTAATCGGGTCAGATACGCAGTATTTT
cdr3_aa: CASSLIGSDTQYF

clone_size: many
j_call: TRBJ2-7
v_call: TRBV5-1
d_call: NA
cdr3_nt: TGCGCCAGCAGCCTGACTACAGCTAACTACGAGCAGTACTTC
cdr3_aa: CASSLTTANYEQYF

clone_size: NA
j_call: TRBJ2-3
v_call: TRBV6-4
d_call: NA
cdr3_nt: TGTGCCAGCAGTGAACGGGGGAACACTGATACGCAGTATTTT
cdr3_aa: CASSERGNTDTQYF

clone_size: many
j_call: TRBJ2-2
v_call: TRBV5-1
d_call: TRBD1
cdr3_nt: TGCGCCAGCAGCCCGCGACAGGGTTCCGGGGAGCTGTTTTTT
cdr3_aa: CASSPRQGSGELFF

clone_size: many
j_call: TRBJ2-5
v_call: TRBV7-9
d_call: NA
cdr3_nt: TGTGCCAGCAGCTTCCAAACAGAAGAGACCCAGTACTTC
cdr3_aa: CASSFQTEETQYF

clone_size: medium-sized
j_call: TRBJ1-1
v_call: TRBV7-9
d_call: TRBD1
cdr3_nt: TGTGCCAGCAGCCCAGGGGGAATCGAAGCTTTCTTT
cdr3_aa: CASSPGGIEAFF

clone_size: few
j_call: TRBJ2-2
v_call: TRBV9
d_call: TRBD2
cdr3_nt: TGTGCCAGCAATCGGGTTAGCGGGGGAAAAGCGAACACCGGGGAGCTGTTTTTT
cdr3_aa: CASNRVSGGKANTGELFF

clone_size: many
j_call: TRBJ2-6
v_call: TRBV24-1
d_call: NA
cdr3_nt: TGTGCCACCAGTGACCCTGCGACAGCTGGGGCCAACGTCCTGACTTTC
cdr3_aa: CATSDPATAGANVLTF

clone_size: many
j_call: TRBJ1-5
v_call: TRBV12-3/TRBV12-4
d_call: NA
cdr3_nt: TGTGCCAGCAGTCCCGGCAGATGGGGCAATCAGCCCCAGCATTTT
cdr3_aa: CASSPGRWGNQPQHF

clone_size: NA
j_call: TRBJ2-7
v_call: TRBV28
d_call: NA
cdr3_nt: TGTGCCAGCAGTCTCGGGACCGTGTTCTACGAGCAGTACTTC
cdr3_aa: CASSLGTVFYEQYF

clone_size: NA
j_call: TRBJ1-1
v_call: TRBV5-4
d_call: NA
cdr3_nt: TGTGCCAGCAGCTTGGACATGACTGAAGCTTTCTTT
cdr3_aa: CASSLDMTEAFF

clone_size: many
j_call: TRBJ2-3
v_call: TRBV5-4
d_call: TRBD2
cdr3_nt: TGTGCCAGCAGCTTGGGGCGACTAGCGGGAGAAGACACAGATACGCAGTATTTT
cdr3_aa: CASSLGRLAGEDTDTQYF

clone_size: medium-sized
j_call: TRBJ1-6
v_call: TRBV7-9
d_call: NA
cdr3_nt: TGTGCCAGCAGCTCAGAGTGGGCGGCTCCCCTCCACTTT
cdr3_aa: CASSSEWAAPLHF

clone_size: many
j_call: TRBJ2-1
v_call: TRBV4-3
d_call: NA
cdr3_nt: TGCGCCAGCAGCCAAGGGCCCCGGGACGGGCATCGGCAGTTCTTC
cdr3_aa: CASSQGPRDGHRQFF

clone_size: many
j_call: TRBJ2-5
v_call: TRBV20-1
d_call: NA
cdr3_nt: TGCAGTGCTAGACAACCGCAAGAGACCCAGTACTTC
cdr3_aa: CSARQPQETQYF

clone_size: NA
j_call: TRBJ2-3
v_call: TRBV11-2
d_call: NA
cdr3_nt: TGTGCCAGCAGCGCAACCCATCCCCACACAGATACGCAGTATTTT
cdr3_aa: CASSATHPHTDTQYF

clone_size: many
j_call: TRBJ1-3
v_call: TRBV5-6
d_call: NA
cdr3_nt: TGTGCCAGCAGCCCACGACGGATCTCTGGAAACACCATATATTTT
cdr3_aa: CASSPRRISGNTIYF

clone_size: few
j_call: TRBJ2-3
v_call: TRBV9
d_call: NA
cdr3_nt: TGTGCCAGCAGCGTATCTAGCACAGATACGCAGTATTTT
cdr3_aa: CASSVSSTDTQYF

clone_size: many
j_call: TRBJ1-6
v_call: TRBV27
d_call: NA
cdr3_nt: TGTGCCAGCACCGCGGGAAGCTCCTATAATTCACCCCTCCACTTT
cdr3_aa: CASTAGSSYNSPLHF

clone_size: many
j_call: TRBJ1-6
v_call: TRBV27
d_call: TRBD1
cdr3_nt: TGTGCCAGCAGTTTATATCCAGGGGGAGGGTCACCCCTCCACTTT
cdr3_aa: CASSLYPGGGSPLHF

clone_size: NA
j_call: TRBJ2-4
v_call: TRBV7-2
d_call: NA
cdr3_nt: TGTGCCAGCAGCCTCGTCGGAAGTGACATTCAGTACTTC
cdr3_aa: CASSLVGSDIQYF

clone_size: NA
j_call: TRBJ2-3
v_call: TRBV7-9
d_call: NA
cdr3_nt: TGTGCCAGCAGCTCAAGAGTTCCTAGCACAGATACGCAGTATTTT
cdr3_aa: CASSSRVPSTDTQYF

clone_size: few
j_call: TRBJ2-3
v_call: TRBV7-9
d_call: NA
cdr3_nt: TGTGCCAGCAGCCTTAGAGGGTCAGATACGCAGTATTTT
cdr3_aa: CASSLRGSDTQYF

clone_size: NA
j_call: TRBJ1-1
v_call: TRBV6-1
d_call: TRBD1
cdr3_nt: TGTGCCAGCAGATTTCTTGGGACAGCGAACACTGAAGCTTTCTTT
cdr3_aa: CASRFLGTANTEAFF

clone_size: NA
j_call: TRBJ1-2
v_call: TRBV20-1
d_call: NA
cdr3_nt: TGCAGTGCCAAGCTTGGCTATGGCTACACCTTC
cdr3_aa: CSAKLGYGYTF

clone_size: many
j_call: TRBJ1-1
v_call: TRBV6-5
d_call: NA
cdr3_nt: TGTGCCAGCAGTCCTCGGACGGGGTCGGTGAACACTGAAGCTTTCTTT
cdr3_aa: CASSPRTGSVNTEAFF

clone_size: few
j_call: TRBJ1-4
v_call: TRBV11-2
d_call: TRBD1
cdr3_nt: TGTGCCAGCAGCTTACGACAGGGGATGAAGGAAAAACTGTTTTTT
cdr3_aa: CASSLRQGMKEKLFF

clone_size: many
j_call: TRBJ1-4
v_call: TRBV20-1
d_call: TRBD1
cdr3_nt: TGCAGTGCTAGAACAGGGGGCGGTGAAAAACTGTTTTTT
cdr3_aa: CSARTGGGEKLFF

clone_size: few
j_call: TRBJ2-1
v_call: TRBV11-2
d_call: NA
cdr3_nt: TGTGCCAGCAGGCTCGACAGATCCTACAATGAGCAGTTCTTC
cdr3_aa: CASRLDRSYNEQFF

clone_size: many
j_call: TRBJ2-7
v_call: TRBV10-2
d_call: NA
cdr3_nt: TGCGCCAGCAGTGAGTCGAGAGTAGAGGAGCAGTACTTC
cdr3_aa: CASSESRVEEQYF

clone_size: many
j_call: TRBJ2-3
v_call: TRBV4-1
d_call: NA
cdr3_nt: TGCGCCAGCACCCTCGCTTTGGGTAGCCCGAGCGCAGATACGCAGTATTTT
cdr3_aa: CASTLALGSPSADTQYF